The present entry profiles one TCR beta chain with its context. Assay: immunoSEQ multiplex PCR; the TCRdb copy retains only in-frame clones and omits some. Here the sample spans some 640,000 clones, around 87% being singletons. The source of the sample is a study of shared T cell receptors in the human thymus. J lost 1 base, V lost 7 bases, and 12 bases had no gene match. The CDR3 spans 17 residues. Germline CDR1 reads MDHEN; CDR2 reads SYDVKM. This sample also belongs to another study, concerning human thymus T cells. As that report states: Related studies noted strongly shared thymic repertoires across unrelated people.

The receptor was derived from a boy less than two years old with a congenital heart defect. Sequencing was performed on thymocytes. The rearrangement links TRBV28 to TRBJ2-2, with TRBD1 matching 7 bases. Written as DNA, the CDR3 is TGTGCCAGCACCACGATTCCGGGACAGCTGAACACCGGGGAGCTGTTTTTT. Translation gives CASTTIPGQLNTGELFF. Variable domain in full (rest from reference TRBV28 and TRBJ2-2): DVKVTQSSRYLVKRTGEKVFLECVQDMDHENMFWYRQDPGLGLRLIYFSYDVKMKEKGDIPEGYSVSREKKERFSLILESASTNQTSMYLCASTTIPGQLNTGELFFGEGSRLTVL.